One T cell receptor beta chain is described in this entry. The source of the sample is a study of cytomegalovirus exposure and HLA in healthy donors. Use of 60 Vbeta and 13 Jbeta primers characterized the PCR. Only in-frame clones appear in the TCRdb table, and some are missing; sequencing was by immunoSEQ multiplex PCR. The data contain 150,000 to 200,000 clones, approximately 84% of them singletons. Germline V gene sequence: CDR1 SGHDT, CDR2 YYEEEE. The V end lost 0 bases, the J end lost 5 bases, and 15 bases lay between the germline ends. CDR3 length: 15 residues. The TCR comes from a girl between 5 and 17 years old in good health and CMV-seropositive. The sequenced sample was PBMCs. The chain uses TRBV5-6 and TRBJ2-7, with D possibly TRBD2 on 7 matching bases. CDR3 sequence (DNA): TGTGCCAGCAGCTTGGGGTACGGGGGGCGCGACGAGCAGTACTTC. Translation: CASSLGYGGRDEQYF.